The 25 T cell receptor beta chains reported below all come from one sample, sequenced in a study of regulatory and conventional T cells in breast cancer. TCRdb ran MiXCR on the PCR reads and lists one entry per CDR3 protein. The sample lists approximately 9,700 distinct CDR3 sequences, about 35% occurring once. The sample taken for sequencing was conventional T cells from blood. These receptor sequences come from a male donor in good health.

The CDR3 sequence is CASSPDRDQPQHF. The CDR3 DNA is TGTGCCAGCAGCCCGGACAGGGACCAGCCCCAGCATTTT. The rearrangement joins TRBV3-1 to TRBJ1-5; TRBD1 matches 8 bases. The germline CDR1 and CDR2 sequences are LGHDT and YNNKEL (reference sequence). V trimming: 4 bases; J trimming: 7 bases; junction bases outside the gene matches: 3. The CDR3 covers 13 residues.

This clonotype was observed a single time. This chain connects TRBV12-3 or TRBV12-4 to TRBJ2-2; D unclear. The length of the CDR3 is 13 residues. V was trimmed by 2 bases and J by 6 bases, leaving 7 bases between them. The CDR3 sequence is CASSLRGPGELFF. CDR3 DNA sequence: TGTGCCAGCAGTTTAAGAGGACCCGGGGAGCTGTTTTTT.

The chain uses TRBV7-3 and TRBJ1-1; possible D gene TRBD1, 5 bases. V shed 3 bases and J shed 0 bases, with 20 bases lying between them. Germline CDR1 SGHTA, CDR2 FQGTGA. The length of the CDR3 is 18 residues. In nucleotides, the CDR3 is TGTGCCAGCAGCTTGCCCAGCCAGGGACCGAACATGAACACTGAAGCTTTCTTT. This translates into CASSLPSQGPNMNTEAFF.

In this sample, this clonotype is medium-sized. The chain couples TRBV6-5 to TRBJ2-2; the D call may be TRBD1 or TRBD2 (5 bases each). V lost 6 bases and J 6 bases, leaving 17 bases between the germline ends. The CDR3 sequence is 15 residues long. The germline V gene encodes CDR1 MNHEY and CDR2 SVGAGI. The CDR3 is CASSRDPGRSGELFF. In DNA, the CDR3 is TGTGCCAGCAGCCGGGACCCGGGGCGGTCCGGGGAGCTGTTTTTT.

The chain couples TRBV20-1 to TRBJ1-5; tentatively, D is TRBD1 (5 bases). Germline CDR1 and CDR2: DFQATT and SNEGSKA (reference sequence). The V end was cut by 5 bases, the J end by 5 bases, with 19 bases between. This CDR3 region has 15 residues. The CDR3 is CSAAPSGRGDQPQHF. CDR3 bases: TGCAGTGCTGCCCCTTCGGGGAGGGGTGATCAGCCCCAGCATTTT.

With respect to this clonotype: The germline gene is not matched at one end of the junction; a read error may be the cause. The chain combines TRBV6-6 with TRBJ1-2; TRBD1 matches at 7 bases. From germline, CDR1 is MNHNY and CDR2 SVGAGI (reference sequence). This CDR3 has 14 residues. The CDR3 here is CATSDAGGVDGYTF. CDR3 DNA: TGTGCCACCAGTGATGCAGGGGGGGTCGACGGCTACACCTTC.

There are a few counts of this clonotype. Being one base from a much bigger clone, this may be a read error. The chain combines TRBV6-5 with TRBJ2-1; D unclear. Trimming cost V 2 bases and J 6 bases, with 11 bases left between them. The CDR3 has 14 amino acids. Germline CDR1 is MNHEY and CDR2 is SVGAGI. CDR3 in DNA: TGTGCCAGCAGTTACGACGGGCTTAGCAATGAGCAGTTCTTC. The encoded protein is CASSYDGLSNEQFF.

This clonotype qualifies as medium-sized. As DNA, the CDR3 is TGTGCCAGCAGCGCCGGGACAGGAGCCTACGAGCAGTACTTC. Amino acids: CASSAGTGAYEQYF. This rearrangement joins TRBV2 to TRBJ2-7, with 8 bases matching TRBD1. The trim removed 6 bases at V and 2 bases at J, leaving 6 bases unmatched. Germline V CDR1 and CDR2: SNHLY, FYNNEI. CDR3 length: 14 residues. Full variable domain (missing parts from reference TRBV2 and TRBJ2-7): EPEVTQTPSHQVTQMGQEVILRCVPISNHLYFYWYRQILGQKVEFLVSFYNNEISEKSEIFDDQFSVERPDGSNFTLKIRSTKLEDSAMYFCASSAGTGAYEQYFGPGTRLTVT.

This clonotype showed up just a few times. J is TRBJ2-3 and V is TRBV9; 8 nucleotides agree with TRBD2. V lost 0 bases and J lost 0; bases outside the gene matches: 3. The CDR3 covers 16 residues. The germline CDR1 and CDR2 sequences are SGDLS and YYNGEE. CDR3 loop: CASSVGTSSSTDTQYF. The CDR3 region has the DNA TGTGCCAGCAGCGTAGGGACTAGCTCCAGCACAGATACGCAGTATTTT. The full variable domain, with the rest looked up from reference TRBV9 and TRBJ2-3, is DSGVTQTPKHLITATGQRVTLRCSPRSGDLSVYWYQQSLDQGLQFLIQYYNGEERAKGNILERFSAQQFPDLHSELNLSSLELGDSALYFCASSVGTSSSTDTQYFGPGTRLTVL.

By share, this clonotype ranks as medium-sized. This chain uses TRBV3-1 with TRBJ1-1; D is undetermined. The CDR3 sequence is 14 residues long. From germline, CDR1 is LGHDT and CDR2 YNNKEL (reference sequence). Trimming took 1 base from V and 0 from J, leaving 6 bases between them. The CDR3 DNA reads TGTGCCAGCAGCCAAGCGGTGATGAACACTGAAGCTTTCTTT. The encoded protein is CASSQAVMNTEAFF.

By proportion, this clonotype is medium-sized. V gene TRBV11-3 combines with J gene TRBJ2-7, with TRBD1 matching 8 bases. Trimming removed 4 bases from V and 5 bases from J; junction bases left unmatched: 7. The germline V gene encodes CDR1 SGHNT and CDR2 YENEEA. This CDR3 has 14 residues. As DNA, the CDR3 is TGTGCCAGCAGCTCCCGGACAGGGCGGAACGAGCAGTACTTC. Translating gives CASSSRTGRNEQYF.

By frequency in the sample, this clonotype is medium-sized. The chain has TRBV4-3 and TRBJ2-2; 7 nucleotides agree with TRBD1. This CDR3 is built from 15 residues. V lost 4 bases and J lost 4; bases outside the gene matches: 6. Germline loops: CDR1 LGHNA, CDR2 YSLEER. The CDR3 region is CASSLGTAGTGELFF. The CDR3 DNA follows: TGCGCCAGCAGCCTCGGGACAGCCGGCACCGGGGAGCTGTTTTTT.

This chain links TRBV6-6 with TRBJ2-5; 8 bases fit TRBD1. Germline values: CDR1 MNHNY, CDR2 SVGAGI (reference sequence). The CDR3 has 16 amino acids. J was trimmed by 4 bases and V by 0 bases; bases with no gene match: 7. The CDR3 DNA sequence: TGTGCCAGCAGTTACTCCGGACAGGGACCAAGAGAGACCCAGTACTTC. Residues: CASSYSGQGPRETQYF.

V usage is TRBV30 and J usage is TRBJ1-5; D unclear. CDR3 length: 16 residues. Trimming took 0 bases from V and 4 from J, leaving 16 bases between them. In germline, CDR1 is GTSNPN, CDR2 SVGIG (reference sequence). This CDR3 reads CAWSVGPIKGNQPQHF. In nucleotides, the CDR3 is TGTGCCTGGAGTGTTGGCCCCATTAAAGGTAATCAGCCCCAGCATTTT.

V and J are TRBV7-8 and TRBJ1-5, with TRBD1 identical over 12 bases. Germline V gives CDR1 SGHVS, CDR2 FQNEAQ. The CDR3 is made up of 16 amino acids. V lost 0 bases and J lost 7; bases outside the gene matches: 4. The DNA for the CDR3 is TGTGCCAGCAGCTTAGCAGGGACAGGGGGCTGGCAGCCCCAGCATTTT. Translating it yields CASSLAGTGGWQPQHF.

In this sample, this clonotype turned up once. The chain links TRBV30 to TRBJ2-2; 7 bases map to TRBD1. The CDR3 runs to 15 residues. Trimming took 5 bases from V and 6 from J; bases not matched to a gene: 12. CDR1 GTSNPN and CDR2 SVGIG come from the germline V gene (reference sequence). The CDR3 DNA is TGTGCCTGGGGATTTTCGACAGGGTTGGCCGGGGAGCTGTTTTTT. Translating it yields CAWGFSTGLAGELFF.

In the case of this clonotype: Since no conserved phenylalanine or tryptophan closes the CDR3, a read error is the likely cause. The CDR3 spells CATLDSWSGNTIYY. CDR3 DNA: TGTGCCACCCTGGACAGTTGGTCCGGAAACACCATATATTAT. The chain links TRBV12-3 or TRBV12-4 to TRBJ1-3; tentative D call: TRBD1 (6 bases). The CDR3 loop spans 14 amino acids. V was pared by 10 bases and J by 4 bases, with 17 bases between.

CDR3 sequence: CASSYSWTGGHQETQYF. The DNA of the CDR3 is TGTGCCAGCAGTTACTCTTGGACAGGGGGCCACCAAGAGACCCAGTACTTC. This sequence joins TRBV6-2 or TRBV6-3 and TRBJ2-5, with 11 nucleotides matching TRBD1. CDR3 size: 17 residues. Germline-derived CDR1 and CDR2 are MNHEY and SVGEGT. After removal of 0 bases from V and 0 bases from J, the junction contained 3 bases not matched to a gene.

The DNA for the CDR3 is TGCAGTGCCCGGGCCCCGGGCGGGACTTCACCCCTCCACTTT. It specifies CSARAPGGTSPLHF. This chain links TRBV20-1 with TRBJ1-6, with D possibly being TRBD1 (5 bases). V was pared by 6 bases and J by 9 bases, with 18 bases between. The CDR3 runs 14 residues. In germline, CDR1 is DFQATT, CDR2 SNEGSKA (reference sequence).

The J gene is TRBJ2-5, the V gene TRBV5-1, with D hard to call. V was cut by 4 bases and J by 4 bases, with 17 bases left in between. This CDR3 is built from 15 residues. Germline-derived CDR1 and CDR2 are SGHRS and YFSETQ. Here the CDR3 DNA reads TGCGCCAGCAGCCCTATCAGACAATCGGGAGAGACCCAGTACTTC. Amino acid sequence: CASSPIRQSGETQYF.

The rearrangement uses TRBV7-2 and TRBJ2-2; no clear D gene. The CDR3 is 15 residues long. Germline CDR1 SGHTA, CDR2 FQGNSA. Trimming took 2 bases from V and 4 from J, leaving 11 bases between them. The CDR3 DNA reads as TGTGCCAGCAGCTTATTTTCCGGTAGCACCGGGGAGCTGTTTTTT. Translation gives CASSLFSGSTGELFF. Looking up the rest from reference TRBV7-2 and TRBJ2-2 gives the full variable domain: GAGVSQSPSNKVTEKGKDVELRCDPISGHTALYWYRQSLGQGLEFLIYFQGNSAPDKSGLPSDRFSAERTGGSVSTLTIQRTQQEDSAVYLCASSLFSGSTGELFFGEGSRLTVL.

Within the sample, this clonotype is medium-sized. The chain employs TRBV10-3 and TRBJ2-7; weak D call: TRBD1 (5 bases). Germline-derived CDR1 and CDR2 are ENHRY and SYGVKD. CDR3 length equals 12 residues. V was cut by 3 bases and J by 4 bases, with 7 bases left in between. The CDR3 is CAISERGYEQYF. CDR3 nucleotides: TGTGCCATCAGTGAAAGGGGATACGAGCAGTACTTC.

The rearrangement joins TRBV12-3 or TRBV12-4 to TRBJ1-5; tentative D call: TRBD1 (6 bases). The CDR3 spans 14 residues. Between the trimmed V and J ends, which lost 4 bases and 6 bases, there was a span of 13 bases. This chain's CDR3 is CASSSLGAGQPQHF. The CDR3 nucleotides are TGTGCCAGCAGTTCCTTGGGGGCGGGTCAGCCCCAGCATTTT.

This clonotype was seen a handful of times. This chain uses TRBV7-3 with TRBJ2-2; 9 nucleotides agree with TRBD2. The J segment lost 6 bases and the V segment lost 3 bases, leaving 11 bases of the junction unmatched. This CDR3 has 17 amino acids. Germline V gene sequence: CDR1 SGHTA, CDR2 FQGTGA. CDR3 sequence: CASSFGGGALSAGELFF. For the CDR3, the DNA is TGTGCCAGCAGCTTCGGCGGGGGGGCTCTAAGTGCCGGGGAGCTGTTTTTT.

The J gene is TRBJ2-6, the V gene TRBV29-1, with a possible D match to TRBD1 (6 bases). The V gene's germline CDR1 is SQVTM and CDR2 ANQGSEA. This CDR3 is 17 amino acids long. V dropped 4 bases and J dropped 7 bases, with 23 bases sitting between them. The CDR3 sequence: CSVATGQGGLGANVLTF. The DNA for the CDR3 is TGCAGCGTTGCAACAGGGCAGGGCGGTCTTGGAGCCAACGTCCTGACTTTC.